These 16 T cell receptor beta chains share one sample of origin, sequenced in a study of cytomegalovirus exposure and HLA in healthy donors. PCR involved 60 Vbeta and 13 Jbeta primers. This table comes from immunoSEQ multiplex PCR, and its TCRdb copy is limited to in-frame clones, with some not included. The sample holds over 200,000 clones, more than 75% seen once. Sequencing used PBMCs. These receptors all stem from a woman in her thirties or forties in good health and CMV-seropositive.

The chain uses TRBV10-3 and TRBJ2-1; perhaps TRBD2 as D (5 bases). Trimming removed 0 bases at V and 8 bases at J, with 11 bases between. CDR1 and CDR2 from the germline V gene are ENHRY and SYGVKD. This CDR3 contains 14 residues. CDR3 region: CAISESSGWDEQFF. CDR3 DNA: TGTGCCATCAGTGAGTCGTCGGGGTGGGATGAGCAGTTCTTC.

The DNA of the CDR3 is TGTGCCAGCAGCCAACAACCTGGCCAGACCTACGAGCAGTACTTC. The encoded protein is CASSQQPGQTYEQYF. This chain connects TRBV7-2 to TRBJ2-7; D gene uncertain. The germline CDR1 and CDR2 sequences are SGHTA and FQGNSA. V was shortened by 5 bases and J by 2 bases, with 16 bases between the two germline ends. This CDR3 has 15 amino acids. The full variable domain, with the rest looked up from reference TRBV7-2 and TRBJ2-7, is GAGVSQSPSNKVTEKGKDVELRCDPISGHTALYWYRQSLGQGLEFLIYFQGNSAPDKSGLPSDRFSAERTGGSVSTLTIQRTQQEDSAVYLCASSQQPGQTYEQYFGPGTRLTVT.

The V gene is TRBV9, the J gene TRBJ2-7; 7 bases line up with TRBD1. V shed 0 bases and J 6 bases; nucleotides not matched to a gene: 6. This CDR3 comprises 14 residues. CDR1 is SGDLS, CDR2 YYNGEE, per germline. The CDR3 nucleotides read TGTGCCAGCAGCGTAGCTCCAGGGGGTGGCGAGCAGTACTTC. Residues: CASSVAPGGGEQYF.

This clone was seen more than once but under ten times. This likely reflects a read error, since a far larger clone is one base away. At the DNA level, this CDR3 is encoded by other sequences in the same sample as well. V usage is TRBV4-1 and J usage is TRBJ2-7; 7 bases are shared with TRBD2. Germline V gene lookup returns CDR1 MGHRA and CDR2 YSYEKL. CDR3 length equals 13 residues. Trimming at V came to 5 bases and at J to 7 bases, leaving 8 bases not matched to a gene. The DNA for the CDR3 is TGCGCCAGCAGCTACACCCTAGCGGAGGAGCAGTACTTC. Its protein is CASSYTLAEEQYF.

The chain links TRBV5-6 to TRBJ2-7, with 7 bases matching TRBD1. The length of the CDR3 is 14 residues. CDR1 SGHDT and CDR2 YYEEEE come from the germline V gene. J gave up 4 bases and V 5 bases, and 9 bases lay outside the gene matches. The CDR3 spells CASRRQGRTYEQYF. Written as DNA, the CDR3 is TGTGCCAGCAGGAGACAGGGTAGGACTTACGAGCAGTACTTC.

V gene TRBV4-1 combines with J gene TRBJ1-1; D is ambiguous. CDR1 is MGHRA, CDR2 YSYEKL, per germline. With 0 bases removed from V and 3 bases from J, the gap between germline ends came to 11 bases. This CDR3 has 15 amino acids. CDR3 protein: CASSQDPTRDTEAFF. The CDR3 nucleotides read TGCGCCAGCAGCCAAGACCCCACCCGGGACACTGAAGCTTTCTTT.

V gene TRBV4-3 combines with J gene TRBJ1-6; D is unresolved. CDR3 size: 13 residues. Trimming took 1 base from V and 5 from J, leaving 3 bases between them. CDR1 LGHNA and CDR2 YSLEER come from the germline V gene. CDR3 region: CASSQVDNSPLHF. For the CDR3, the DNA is TGCGCCAGCAGCCAAGTAGATAATTCACCCCTCCACTTT.

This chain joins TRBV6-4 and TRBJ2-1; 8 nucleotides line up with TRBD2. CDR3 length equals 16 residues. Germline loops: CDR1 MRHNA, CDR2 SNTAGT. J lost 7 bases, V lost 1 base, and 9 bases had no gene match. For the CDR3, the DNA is TGTGCCAGCAGTGACTGGGGGAGCGGGGGCTTGAATGAGCAGTTCTTC. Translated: CASSDWGSGGLNEQFF.

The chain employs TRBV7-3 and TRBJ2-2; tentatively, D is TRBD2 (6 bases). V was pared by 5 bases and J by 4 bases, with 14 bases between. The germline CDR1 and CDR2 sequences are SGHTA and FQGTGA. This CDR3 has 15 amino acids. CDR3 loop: CASSHASGVTGELFF. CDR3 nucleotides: TGTGCCAGCAGCCACGCGTCGGGGGTCACCGGGGAGCTGTTTTTT.

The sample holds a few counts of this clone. The CDR3 protein is CASSARDRATEAFF. Here the CDR3 DNA reads TGTGCCAGCAGCGCCCGGGACAGGGCCACTGAAGCTTTCTTT. The chain carries TRBV9 and TRBJ1-1; 9 nucleotides line up with TRBD1. V lost 3 bases and J lost 4; bases outside the gene matches: 4. CDR3 length equals 14 residues. CDR1 and CDR2 (germline): SGDLS, YYNGEE.

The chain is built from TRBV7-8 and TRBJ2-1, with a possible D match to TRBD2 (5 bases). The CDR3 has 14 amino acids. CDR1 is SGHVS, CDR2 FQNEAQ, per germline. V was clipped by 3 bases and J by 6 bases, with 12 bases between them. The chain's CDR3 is CASSFRAAGNEQFF. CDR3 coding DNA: TGTGCCAGCAGCTTCCGGGCTGCGGGCAATGAGCAGTTCTTC.

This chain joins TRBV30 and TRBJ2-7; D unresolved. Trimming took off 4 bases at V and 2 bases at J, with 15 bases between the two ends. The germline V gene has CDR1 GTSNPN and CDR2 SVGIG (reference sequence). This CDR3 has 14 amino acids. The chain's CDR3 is CAWTGTGSAYEQYF. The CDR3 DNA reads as TGTGCCTGGACCGGCACCGGCAGCGCCTACGAGCAGTACTTC.

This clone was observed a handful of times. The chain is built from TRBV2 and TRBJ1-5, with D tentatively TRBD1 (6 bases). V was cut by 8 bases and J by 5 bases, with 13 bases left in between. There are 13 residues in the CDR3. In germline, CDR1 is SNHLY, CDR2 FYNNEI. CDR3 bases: TGTGCCAGCTCCGGACAGACGTATCAGCCCCAGCATTTT. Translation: CASSGQTYQPQHF.

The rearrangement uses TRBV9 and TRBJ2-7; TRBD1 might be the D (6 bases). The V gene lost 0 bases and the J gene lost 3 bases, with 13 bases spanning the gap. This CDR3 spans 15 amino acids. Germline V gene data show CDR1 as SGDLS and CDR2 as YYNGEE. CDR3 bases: TGTGCCAGCAGCGTAGCTACAGGGAGTAACTACGAGCAGTACTTC. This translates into CASSVATGSNYEQYF.

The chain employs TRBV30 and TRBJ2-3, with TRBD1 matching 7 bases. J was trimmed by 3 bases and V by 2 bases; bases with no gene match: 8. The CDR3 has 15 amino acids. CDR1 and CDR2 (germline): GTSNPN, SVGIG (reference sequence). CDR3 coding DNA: TGTGCCTGGAGTCCCGGACAGGCCGCAACAGATACGCAGTATTTT. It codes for CAWSPGQAATDTQYF.

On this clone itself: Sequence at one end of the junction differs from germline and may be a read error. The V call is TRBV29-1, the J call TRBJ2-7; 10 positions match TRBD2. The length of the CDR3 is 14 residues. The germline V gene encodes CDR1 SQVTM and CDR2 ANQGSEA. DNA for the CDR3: TGCGGCGTTGTAAGCGCTAGCGGGAGTTACGAGCAGTACTTC. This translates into CGVVSASGSYEQYF.